These T cell receptor beta chains were read from a single sample in a study of blood T cell repertoires in COVID-19. Assay used: immunoSEQ multiplex PCR; TCRdb lists only in-frame clones, some missing. Of some 110,000 clones listed, 75% to 95% were seen once; the top ten hold 5.5% to 7%. Source material: peripheral blood. The receptors were sampled from a human donor in a cohort sampled during active COVID-19. The CDR3 runs from the conserved cysteine through the conserved F or W. The order of the fields is D gene, J gene, clone size, V gene, CDR3 length, CDR3 DNA, CDR3 protein. A D gene is named only where the DNA matches it firmly. Clone sizes are given selectively: once, few, many, or a class where the clone is expanded.

D: .
J: TRBJ2-1
size: .
V: TRBV29-1
length: 12
DNA: TGCAGCGTCCAGGACAGCCCGAATGAGCAGTTCTTC
CDR3: CSVQDSPNEQFF

D: .
J: TRBJ2-1
size: .
V: TRBV27
length: 13
DNA: TGTGCCAGCAGTTTAGGGACACCTAATGAGCAGTTCTTC
CDR3: CASSLGTPNEQFF

D: .
J: TRBJ2-1
size: once
V: TRBV4-3
length: 16
DNA: TGCGCCAGCAGCCCCGAAGAACAGAACTCCTACAATGAGCAGTTCTTC
CDR3: CASSPEEQNSYNEQFF

D: TRBD2
J: TRBJ2-1
size: .
V: TRBV6-2/TRBV6-3
length: 15
DNA: TGTGCCAGCAGCTTACTAGCGGGGACTTACAATGAGCAGTTCTTC
CDR3: CASSLLAGTYNEQFF

D: .
J: TRBJ2-2
size: .
V: TRBV6-6
length: 15
DNA: TGTGCCAGCAGTACCGGGACACCGAACACCGGGGAGCTGTTTTTT
CDR3: CASSTGTPNTGELFF

D: .
J: TRBJ1-1
size: once
V: TRBV5-5
length: 13
DNA: TGTGCCAGCAGCGTTTTATTGAACACTGAAGCTTTCTTT
CDR3: CASSVLLNTEAFF

D: TRBD2
J: TRBJ2-7
size: .
V: TRBV13
length: 15
DNA: TGTGCCAGCAGCAGTTTCGGGACTACCTCCTACGAGCAGTACTTC
CDR3: CASSSFGTTSYEQYF

D: .
J: TRBJ1-5
size: .
V: TRBV11-2
length: 15
DNA: TGTGCCAGCAGCGAATTAACAGGGATCAATCAGCCCCAGCATTTT
CDR3: CASSELTGINQPQHF

D: TRBD2
J: TRBJ2-7
size: .
V: TRBV14
length: 18
DNA: TGTGCCAGCAGCCAGTTCGCGCTAGCGGGAGGGCCTCGGGACGAGCAGTACTTC
CDR3: CASSQFALAGGPRDEQYF

D: TRBD2
J: TRBJ2-7
size: .
V: TRBV6-5
length: 14
DNA: TGTGCCGGCCGACTAGCTCACAGTTCCTACGAGCAGTACTTC
CDR3: CAGRLAHSSYEQYF

D: TRBD1
J: TRBJ1-2
size: .
V: TRBV3-1/TRBV3-2
length: 14
DNA: TGTGCCAGCAGGGATTCAGGGACAGGGAGGGGGTACACCTTC
CDR3: CASRDSGTGRGYTF

D: .
J: TRBJ1-5
size: .
V: TRBV6-6
length: 13
DNA: TGTGCCAGCAGGGGCCAGACCTATCAGCCCCAGCATTTT
CDR3: CASRGQTYQPQHF

D: .
J: TRBJ2-1
size: .
V: TRBV19
length: 12
DNA: TGTGCCAGTAGTTACGGGAAGTTTGAGCAGTTCTTC
CDR3: CASSYGKFEQFF

D: TRBD2
J: TRBJ2-7
size: .
V: TRBV5-1
length: 16
DNA: TGCGCCAGCAGCAAGGGACTAGCGGGACCATCCTACGAGCAGTACTTC
CDR3: CASSKGLAGPSYEQYF

D: TRBD1
J: TRBJ2-1
size: once
V: TRBV19
length: 17
DNA: TGTGCCAGTAGTAAAAATCAGGGGAACAGGGGGTACAATGAGCAGTTCTTC
CDR3: CASSKNQGNRGYNEQFF

D: .
J: TRBJ2-3
size: .
V: TRBV5-3
length: 15
DNA: TGTGCCAGAAGCTCCCGACCGAGCGGTGGAGATACGCAGTATTTT
CDR3: CARSSRPSGGDTQYF

D: .
J: TRBJ2-1
size: .
V: TRBV19
length: 13
DNA: TGTGCCAGTAGTATTTTGGTCGGCAATGAGCAGTTCTTC
CDR3: CASSILVGNEQFF

D: TRBD2
J: TRBJ2-7
size: .
V: TRBV13
length: 15
DNA: TGTGCCAGCAGCCCAAGGACTAGCGGTTCCCTCGAGCAGTACTTC
CDR3: CASSPRTSGSLEQYF

D: TRBD2
J: TRBJ2-1
size: .
V: TRBV4-1
length: 16
DNA: TGCGCCAGCAGCCAAGGTGCTCTAGCGGGATACAATGAGCAGTTCTTC
CDR3: CASSQGALAGYNEQFF

D: TRBD1
J: TRBJ2-7
size: .
V: TRBV3-1/TRBV3-2
length: 15
DNA: TGTGCCAGCAGCTCACCGGGACAGGGAAGGTCAGAGCAGTACTTC
CDR3: CASSSPGQGRSEQYF

D: TRBD2
J: TRBJ2-1
size: .
V: TRBV9
length: 16
DNA: TGTGCCAGCAGTCGGCTAGCGGGGGGCGCCTACAATGAGCAGTTCTTC
CDR3: CASSRLAGGAYNEQFF

D: .
J: TRBJ1-4
size: .
V: TRBV5-1
length: 16
DNA: TGCGCCAGCAGCTTGGGGGACATAAAAACTAATGAAAAACTGTTTTTT
CDR3: CASSLGDIKTNEKLFF